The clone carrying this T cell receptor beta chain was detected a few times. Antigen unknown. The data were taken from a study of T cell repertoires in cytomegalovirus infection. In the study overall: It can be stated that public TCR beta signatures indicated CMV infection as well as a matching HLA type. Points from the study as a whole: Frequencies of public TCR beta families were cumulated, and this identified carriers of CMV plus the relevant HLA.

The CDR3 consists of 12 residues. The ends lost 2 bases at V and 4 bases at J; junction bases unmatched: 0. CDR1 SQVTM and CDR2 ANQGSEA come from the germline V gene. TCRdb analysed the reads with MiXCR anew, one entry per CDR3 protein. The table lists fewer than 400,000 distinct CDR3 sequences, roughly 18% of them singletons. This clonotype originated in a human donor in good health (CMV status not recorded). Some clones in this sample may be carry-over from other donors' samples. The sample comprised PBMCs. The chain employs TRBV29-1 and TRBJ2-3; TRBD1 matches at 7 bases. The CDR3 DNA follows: TGCAGCGTTGAACAGGGGGCAGATACGCAGTATTTT. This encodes CSVEQGADTQYF.